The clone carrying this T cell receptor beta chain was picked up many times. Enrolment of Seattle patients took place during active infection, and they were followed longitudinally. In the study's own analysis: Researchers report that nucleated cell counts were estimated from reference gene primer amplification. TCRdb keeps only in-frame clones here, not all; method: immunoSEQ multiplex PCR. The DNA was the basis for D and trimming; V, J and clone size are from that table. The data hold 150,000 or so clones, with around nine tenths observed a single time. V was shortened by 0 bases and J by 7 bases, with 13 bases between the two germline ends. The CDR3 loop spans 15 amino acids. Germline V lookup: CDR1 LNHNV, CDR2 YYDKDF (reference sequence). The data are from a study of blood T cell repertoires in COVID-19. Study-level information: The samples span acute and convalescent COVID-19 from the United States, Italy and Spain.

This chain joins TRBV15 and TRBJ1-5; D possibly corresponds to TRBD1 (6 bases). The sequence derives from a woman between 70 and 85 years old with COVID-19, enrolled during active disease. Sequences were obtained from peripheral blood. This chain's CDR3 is CATSRDGQNSQPQHF. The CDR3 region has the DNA TGTGCCACCAGCAGAGATGGACAGAACAGCCAGCCCCAGCATTTT.